This T cell receptor beta chain was sequenced during a study of Ad26.COV2.S vaccination and SARS-CoV-2 variants. Overall study: Once or twice, 56 days apart, Ad26.COV2.S was delivered intramuscularly.

Study-wide points: Vaccine and placebo recipients had comparable breadth of non-spike TCRs.

Worth noting for this clone: Antigen: not known.

TCRdb's table, derived via immunoSEQ multiplex PCR, lists solely in-frame clones and lacks some. This sample yields fewer than 400,000 clones, of which approximately 86% are seen a single time; roughly 3.2% belongs to the top ten. Documented treatment: roughly 20 received Ad26.COV2.S at low or high dose, single or two shots; roughly five received placebo; per-sample allocation not given. Vaccine and placebo recipients were sampled on day 63 after the first injection. The sequence came from a person aged 18 to 65 who received the Ad26.COV2.S COVID-19 vaccine or a placebo. The specimen was peripheral blood, collected in a trial of Ad26.COV2.S vaccine versus placebo.

In DNA, the CDR3 is TGTGCCAGCAGCACTTGGGGGGCCACAGATACGCAGTATTTT. This translates into CASSTWGATDTQYF. The chain links TRBV7-9 to TRBJ2-3; the D gene could be TRBD1 or TRBD2 (6 bases each). Trimming took off 5 bases at V and 2 bases at J, with 11 bases between the two ends. The CDR3 length is 14 residues. In germline, CDR1 is SEHNR, CDR2 FQNEAQ (reference sequence). The full variable domain, rest sourced from reference TRBV7-9 and TRBJ2-3, is DTGVSQNPRHKITKRGQNVTFRCDPISEHNRLYWYRQTLGQGPEFLTYFQNEAQLEKSRLLSDRFSAERPKGSFSTLEIQRTEQGDSAMYLCASSTWGATDTQYFGPGTRLTVL.